Each of the 25 T cell receptor beta chains below was sequenced from the same sample in a study of T cell changes during pregnancy in multiple sclerosis. The protocol was immunoSEQ multiplex PCR, while the TCRdb copy is restricted to in-frame clones and leaves out a portion. The sample includes 45,000 to 60,000 clones, around 90% of them seen just once. Sequencing used CD4+ T cells from peripheral blood mononuclear cells, obtained after pregnancy. These receptors originate from a female donor in good health, enrolled as a control in a pregnancy study.

The chain is built from TRBV6-1 and TRBJ1-2; D gene ambiguous. Per germline, CDR1 MNHNS and CDR2 SASEGT. V dropped 2 bases and J dropped 9 bases, with 13 bases sitting between them. CDR3 length equals 13 residues. The CDR3 region is CASSEFAGRSYTF. The CDR3 bases are TGTGCCAGCAGTGAATTCGCAGGTAGGAGCTACACCTTC.

V is TRBV5-5 and J is TRBJ2-7, with 7 bases that match TRBD1. The CDR3 runs to 13 residues. Per germline, CDR1 SGHKS and CDR2 YYEKEE (reference sequence). Trimming cost V 4 bases and J 10 bases; bases outside gene matches: 11. DNA for the CDR3: TGTGCCAGCAGCCAAAATACGGGGACAGAACAGTACTTC. Translation gives CASSQNTGTEQYF.

The chain couples TRBV28 to TRBJ1-2; 8 bases are shared with TRBD1. V lost 2 bases to trimming and J lost 8 bases; unmatched junction nucleotides: 4. Germline V gene lookup returns CDR1 MDHEN and CDR2 SYDVKM. The CDR3 runs to 13 residues. CDR3 DNA: TGTGCCAGCAGTTTAAGACAGGGGCCGGGCTACACCTTC. The encoded protein is CASSLRQGPGYTF.

This rearrangement joins TRBV11-2 to TRBJ1-5; maybe TRBD1 (6 bases). Per germline, CDR1 SGHAT and CDR2 FQNNGV. V was cut by 2 bases and J by 7 bases, with 12 bases left in between. The CDR3 runs 14 residues. The CDR3 spells CASSLQGREQPQHF. Written as DNA, the CDR3 is TGTGCCAGCAGCTTACAGGGGAGGGAACAGCCCCAGCATTTT.

The chain employs TRBV7-8 and TRBJ2-3, with D maybe TRBD2 (6 bases). The V gene lost 3 bases and the J gene lost 5 bases, with 9 bases spanning the gap. Germline-derived CDR1 and CDR2 are SGHVS and FQNEAQ. There are 13 residues in the CDR3. CDR3 in DNA: TGTGCCAGCAGCTTCCCCGGGAGAGATACGCAGTATTTT. Translating it yields CASSFPGRDTQYF. Supplemented by reference TRBV7-8 and TRBJ2-3, the full variable domain reads GAGVSQSPRYKVAKRGQDVALRCDPISGHVSLFWYQQALGQGPEFLTYFQNEAQLDKSGLPSDRFFAERPEGSVSTLKIQRTQQEDSAVYLCASSFPGRDTQYFGPGTRLTVL.

CDR3: CASRHAVPKKAGKDTEAFF. In DNA, the CDR3 is TGCGCCAGCAGGCACGCAGTTCCGAAGAAGGCAGGGAAGGACACTGAAGCTTTCTTT. J is TRBJ1-1 and V is TRBV4-1, with D possibly TRBD1 on 5 matching bases. V lost 6 bases to trimming and J lost 3 bases, with 29 bases between them. The CDR3 sequence is 19 residues long. Germline V lookup: CDR1 MGHRA, CDR2 YSYEKL.

The V call is TRBV6-5, the J call TRBJ2-7; 10 bases match TRBD1. Per the germline V gene, CDR1 is MNHEY and CDR2 is SVGAGI. This CDR3 comprises 15 residues. Germline trimming cut 5 bases from V and 4 bases from J; bases unmatched to any gene: 8. CDR3 in DNA: TGTGCCAGCAGTCACACTGGACAGGGGGGATACGAGCAGTACTTC. It codes for CASSHTGQGGYEQYF.

The V gene is TRBV28, the J gene TRBJ2-7, with 10 bases lining up with TRBD1. V was clipped by 5 bases and J by 2 bases; unmatched bases: 3. The CDR3 has 14 residues. From germline, CDR1 is MDHEN and CDR2 SYDVKM. CDR3 bases: TGTGCCAGCAGTACGGGACAGGGGCCCTACGAGCAGTACTTC. It encodes CASSTGQGPYEQYF. The whole variable domain, filled in from reference TRBV28 and TRBJ2-7, reads DVKVTQSSRYLVKRTGEKVFLECVQDMDHENMFWYRQDPGLGLRLIYFSYDVKMKEKGDIPEGYSVSREKKERFSLILESASTNQTSMYLCASSTGQGPYEQYFGPGTRLTVT.

The chain joins TRBV5-1 to TRBJ1-4, with 7 bases that match TRBD1. The V segment lost 3 bases and the J segment 4 bases; nucleotides outside the gene matches: 3. The CDR3 is 14 residues long. Per germline, CDR1 SGHRS and CDR2 YFSETQ. The CDR3 sequence is CASSSQGFNEKLFF. Here the CDR3 DNA reads TGCGCCAGCAGCTCACAGGGGTTTAATGAAAAACTGTTTTTT.

This clone was detected only a few times. The chain links TRBV6-5 to TRBJ1-1, with D possibly TRBD1 on 6 matching bases. The V end lost 7 bases, the J end lost 5 bases, and 17 bases lay between the germline ends. CDR3 size: 14 residues. CDR1 is MNHEY and CDR2 is SVGAGI in the germline V gene. The CDR3 nucleotides read TGTGCCAGCACCGACGGGGGGGCGCGGACTGAAGCTTTCTTT. Its translation is CASTDGGARTEAFF.

CDR3 residues: CASSYSTLAGGYEQYF. In nucleotides, the CDR3 is TGTGCCAGCAGTTACTCGACACTAGCGGGAGGCTACGAGCAGTACTTC. The chain recombines TRBV6-5 with TRBJ2-7; 12 bases match TRBD2. CDR3 size: 16 residues. The J segment lost 3 bases and the V segment lost 0 bases, leaving 3 bases of the junction unmatched. Per the germline V gene, CDR1 is MNHEY and CDR2 is SVGAGI.

This clone was detected only a few times. The rearrangement joins TRBV18 to TRBJ1-1; 7 bases map to TRBD1. The CDR3 sequence is 15 residues long. V shed 3 bases, J shed 1 base, and the junction held 5 bases outside the gene matches. CDR1 and CDR2 (germline): KGHSH, LQKENI. The CDR3 DNA follows: TGTGCCAGCTCACCGACCCGGGACAGGAACACTGAAGCTTTCTTT. Its protein product is CASSPTRDRNTEAFF.

This clone was counted a single time. V usage is TRBV4-2 and J usage is TRBJ1-1, with a tentative D call TRBD1 (6 bases). V was trimmed by 2 bases and J by 1 base, leaving 14 bases between them. The length of the CDR3 is 16 residues. The germline V gene encodes CDR1 LGHNA and CDR2 YNFKEQ. Here the CDR3 DNA reads TGTGCCAGCAGCCAAAAAAGAAGGGGGGGGAACACTGAAGCTTTCTTT. Translating it yields CASSQKRRGGNTEAFF.

J is TRBJ2-1 and V is TRBV11-2; TRBD2 aligns across 11 bases. CDR3 length: 15 amino acids. Germline V gene lookup returns CDR1 SGHAT and CDR2 FQNNGV. V lost 6 bases, J lost 9 bases, and 10 bases stayed unmatched. The CDR3 DNA sequence: TGTGCCAGCAGGCTGACTAGCGGGGTCCCGGGTGAGCAGTTCTTC. Encoded protein: CASRLTSGVPGEQFF.

This chain links TRBV6-1 with TRBJ2-3; 12 bases are shared with TRBD2. The CDR3 length is 14 residues. The trim removed 4 bases at V and 6 bases at J, leaving 2 bases unmatched. CDR1 and CDR2 (germline): MNHNS, SASEGT. CDR3 sequence (DNA): TGTGCCAGCAGTGGGCTAGCGGGGGGGGATACGCAGTATTTT. Protein product: CASSGLAGGDTQYF.

The gene calls are TRBV6-1 and TRBJ2-3; 9 positions agree with TRBD1. The CDR3 contains 15 residues. The V gene end was trimmed by 3 bases and the J gene end by 4 bases; junction bases not matched to a gene: 5. The V gene's germline CDR1 is MNHNS and CDR2 SASEGT. As DNA, the CDR3 is TGTGCCAGCAGTGATCAGGGACAGGGTCCAGATACGCAGTATTTT. This gives the protein CASSDQGQGPDTQYF.

The genes are TRBV29-1 and TRBJ2-3; D perhaps matches TRBD1 (5 bases). Germline-derived CDR1 and CDR2 are SQVTM and ANQGSEA. V lost 6 bases and J lost 2, with 12 bases in between. The CDR3 contains 13 residues. The CDR3 nucleotides read TGCAGCGTGGGGCAGGGAACCACAGATACGCAGTATTTT. Translating gives CSVGQGTTDTQYF.

J is TRBJ2-1 and V is TRBV11-3; possible D gene TRBD2, 5 bases. Germline CDR1 and CDR2: SGHNT and YENEEA. V shed 1 base and J shed 7 bases, with 8 bases lying between them. The CDR3 is made up of 13 amino acids. CDR3 nucleotide sequence: TGTGCCAGCAGCTTAGGTCTAGCAAATGAGCAGTTCTTC. Protein: CASSLGLANEQFF.

V and J are TRBV5-4 and TRBJ2-2, with TRBD1 matching over 11 bases. V lost 4 bases, J lost 4 bases, and 6 bases stayed unmatched. This CDR3 is 16 amino acids long. From germline, CDR1 is SGHNT and CDR2 YYREEE (reference sequence). CDR3 in DNA: TGTGCCAGCAGCCCGCCCGGGACAGGGGGCACCGGGGAGCTGTTTTTT. Translating gives CASSPPGTGGTGELFF. The whole variable domain, filled in from reference TRBV5-4 and TRBJ2-2, reads ETGVTQSPTHLIKTRGQQVTLRCSSQSGHNTVSWYQQALGQGPQFIFQYYREEENGRGNFPPRFSGLQFPNYSSELNVNALELDDSALYLCASSPPGTGGTGELFFGEGSRLTVL.

The rearrangement joins TRBV7-9 to TRBJ1-1; TRBD1 is a possible D gene (6 bases). Germline V CDR1 and CDR2: SEHNR, FQNEAQ (reference sequence). The CDR3 extends over 14 amino acids. V lost 5 bases and J 0 bases, leaving 10 bases between the germline ends. CDR3 in DNA: TGTGCCAGCAGCCCACAGGGTATGAACACTGAAGCTTTCTTT. It specifies CASSPQGMNTEAFF.

The chain couples TRBV28 to TRBJ2-1; the D gene is possibly TRBD2 (5 bases). The ends were cut back, 11 bases at V and 3 bases at J, with 17 bases in the middle. Germline loops: CDR1 MDHEN, CDR2 SYDVKM. The CDR3 spans 14 residues. CDR3 residues: CARHMRLSYNEQFF. For the CDR3, the DNA is TGTGCCCGGCACATGAGACTAAGCTACAATGAGCAGTTCTTC.

V usage is TRBV7-8 and J usage is TRBJ1-5; D remains unclear. The CDR3 covers 15 residues. V lost 4 bases and J 5 bases, leaving 15 bases between the germline ends. Per the germline V gene, CDR1 is SGHVS and CDR2 is FQNEAQ. The CDR3 region is CASSSGSTVDQPQHF. The CDR3 DNA reads as TGTGCCAGCAGCTCGGGATCGACGGTGGATCAGCCCCAGCATTTT.

This clone was detected once. The chain carries TRBV11-2 and TRBJ1-2; D may be TRBD1 (6 bases). The CDR3 is 16 residues long. The V end lost 1 base, the J end lost 4 bases, and 16 bases lay between the germline ends. CDR1 is SGHAT, CDR2 FQNNGV, per germline. This chain's CDR3 is CASSLGSDGGGYGYTF. The CDR3 bases are TGTGCCAGCAGCTTAGGTTCGGATGGGGGCGGCTATGGCTACACCTTC.

The chain couples TRBV25-1 to TRBJ2-1; a weak D match, TRBD1 (5 bases). The CDR3 length is 15 residues. Germline values: CDR1 MGHDK, CDR2 SYGVNS. The germline V and J ends were trimmed by 3 bases and 1 base, with 10 bases remaining between them. CDR3 coding DNA: TGTGCCAGCAGTGATAGGGGTTTGTCCTACAATGAGCAGTTCTTC. It yields the protein CASSDRGLSYNEQFF.

The chain is built from TRBV12-5 and TRBJ2-7; 10 bases agree with TRBD2. The CDR3 consists of 18 residues. The V gene's germline CDR1 is LGHNT and CDR2 FRNRAP. V gave up 0 bases and J gave up 1 base; unmatched junction bases: 9. The DNA of the CDR3 is TGTGCTAGTGGTTTGGTACAAGGAAGCGGGGGGGCGTCCTACGAGCAGTACTTC. Its translation: CASGLVQGSGGASYEQYF.